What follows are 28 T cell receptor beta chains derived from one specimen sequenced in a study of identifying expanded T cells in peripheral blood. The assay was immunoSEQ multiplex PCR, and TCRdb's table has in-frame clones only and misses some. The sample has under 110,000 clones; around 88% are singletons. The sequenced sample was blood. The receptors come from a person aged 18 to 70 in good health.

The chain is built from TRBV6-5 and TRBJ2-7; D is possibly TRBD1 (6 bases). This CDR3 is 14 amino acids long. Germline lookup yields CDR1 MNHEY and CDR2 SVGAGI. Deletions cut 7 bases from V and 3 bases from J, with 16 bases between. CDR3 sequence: CASKDHTGYYEQYF. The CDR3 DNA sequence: TGTGCCAGCAAGGACCACACAGGGTACTACGAGCAGTACTTC.

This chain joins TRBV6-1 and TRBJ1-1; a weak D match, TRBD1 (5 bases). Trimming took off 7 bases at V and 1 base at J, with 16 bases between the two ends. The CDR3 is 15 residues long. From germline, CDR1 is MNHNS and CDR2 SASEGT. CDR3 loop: CASKARGGGNTEAFF. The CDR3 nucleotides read TGTGCCAGCAAAGCAAGGGGAGGTGGGAACACTGAAGCTTTCTTT.

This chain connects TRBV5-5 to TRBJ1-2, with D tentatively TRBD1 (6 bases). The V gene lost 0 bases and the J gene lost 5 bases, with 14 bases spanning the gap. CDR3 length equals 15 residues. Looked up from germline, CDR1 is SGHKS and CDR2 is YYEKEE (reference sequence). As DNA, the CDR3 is TGTGCCAGCAGCTTGGAGACGGGGGCCCGTTATGGCTACACCTTC. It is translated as CASSLETGARYGYTF.

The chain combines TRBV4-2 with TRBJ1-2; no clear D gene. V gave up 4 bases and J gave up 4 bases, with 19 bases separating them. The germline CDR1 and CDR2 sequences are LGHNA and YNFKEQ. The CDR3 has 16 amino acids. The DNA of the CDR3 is TGTGCCAGCAGCCCACAACCGGACCGGATCGGCTATGGCTACACCTTC. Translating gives CASSPQPDRIGYGYTF.

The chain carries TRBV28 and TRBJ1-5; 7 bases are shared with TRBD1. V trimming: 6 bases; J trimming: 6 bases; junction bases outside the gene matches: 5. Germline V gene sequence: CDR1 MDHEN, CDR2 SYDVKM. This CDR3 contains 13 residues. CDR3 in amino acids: CASREQGIQPQHF. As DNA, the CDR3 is TGTGCCAGCAGAGAACAGGGGATTCAGCCCCAGCATTTT.

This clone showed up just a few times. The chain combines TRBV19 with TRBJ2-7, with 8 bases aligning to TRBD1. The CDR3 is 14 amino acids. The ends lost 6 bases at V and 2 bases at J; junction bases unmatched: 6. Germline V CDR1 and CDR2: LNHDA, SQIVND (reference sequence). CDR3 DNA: TGTGCCAGTAGAACCGGGACAGGTACCTACGAGCAGTACTTC. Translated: CASRTGTGTYEQYF.

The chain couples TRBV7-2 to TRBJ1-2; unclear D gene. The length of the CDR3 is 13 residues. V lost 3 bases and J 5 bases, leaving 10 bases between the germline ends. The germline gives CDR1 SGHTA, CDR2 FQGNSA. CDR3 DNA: TGTGCCAGCAGCTTTCGAGAGACGTATGGCTACACCTTC. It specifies CASSFRETYGYTF.

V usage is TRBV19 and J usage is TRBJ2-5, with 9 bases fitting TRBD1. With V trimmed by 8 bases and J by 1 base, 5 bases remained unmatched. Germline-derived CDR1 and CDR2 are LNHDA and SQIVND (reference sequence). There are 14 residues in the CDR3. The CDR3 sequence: CASGGQGGQETQYF. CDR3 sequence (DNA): TGTGCCAGTGGGGGACAGGGTGGCCAAGAGACCCAGTACTTC.

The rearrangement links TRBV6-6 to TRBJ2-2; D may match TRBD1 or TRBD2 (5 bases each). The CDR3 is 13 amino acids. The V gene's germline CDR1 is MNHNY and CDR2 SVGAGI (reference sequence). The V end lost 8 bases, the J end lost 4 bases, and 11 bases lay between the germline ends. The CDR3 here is CASALGATGELFF. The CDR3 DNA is TGTGCCAGCGCCCTCGGGGCCACCGGGGAGCTGTTTTTT.

The CDR3 protein is CASSPPTGSNSNQPQHF. The CDR3 nucleotides are TGTGCCAGCTCACCACCGACAGGGTCTAATAGCAATCAGCCCCAGCATTTT. The genes are TRBV18 and TRBJ1-5, with TRBD1 identical over 7 bases. This CDR3 contains 17 residues. Germline V gives CDR1 KGHSH, CDR2 LQKENI. Losses at the gene ends were 0 bases for V and 0 bases for J; bases not matched to a gene: 5.

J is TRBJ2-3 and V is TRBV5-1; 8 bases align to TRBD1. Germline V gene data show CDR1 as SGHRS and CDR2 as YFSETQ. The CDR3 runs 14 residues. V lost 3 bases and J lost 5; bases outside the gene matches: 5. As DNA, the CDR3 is TGCGCCAGCAGCTCCACAGGGGGAGAAGATACGCAGTATTTT. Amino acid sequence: CASSSTGGEDTQYF. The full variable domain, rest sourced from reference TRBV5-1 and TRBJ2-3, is KAGVTQTPRYLIKTRGQQVTLSCSPISGHRSVSWYQQTPGQGLQFLFEYFSETQRNKGNFPGRFSGRQFSNSRSEMNVSTLELGDSALYLCASSSTGGEDTQYFGPGTRLTVL.

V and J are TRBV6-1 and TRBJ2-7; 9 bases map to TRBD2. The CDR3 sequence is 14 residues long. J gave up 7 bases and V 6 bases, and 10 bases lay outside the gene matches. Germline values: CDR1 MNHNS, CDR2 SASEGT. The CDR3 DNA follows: TGTGCCAGCAGGGTGACTAGCGGTTCTGGGGAGCAGTACTTC. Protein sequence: CASRVTSGSGEQYF.

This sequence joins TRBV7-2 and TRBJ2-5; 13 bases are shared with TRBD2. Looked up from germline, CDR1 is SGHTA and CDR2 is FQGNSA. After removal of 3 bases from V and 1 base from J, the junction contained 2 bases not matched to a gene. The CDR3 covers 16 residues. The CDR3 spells CASSFGTSGVQETQYF. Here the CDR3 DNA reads TGTGCCAGCAGCTTTGGGACTAGCGGGGTCCAAGAGACCCAGTACTTC.

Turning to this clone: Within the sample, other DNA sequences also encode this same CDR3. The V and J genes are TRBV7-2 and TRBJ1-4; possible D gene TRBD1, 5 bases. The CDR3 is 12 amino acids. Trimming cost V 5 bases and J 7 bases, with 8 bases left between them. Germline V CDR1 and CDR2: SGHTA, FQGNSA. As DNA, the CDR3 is TGTGCCAGCAGCCCCCAGGGTGAAAAACTGTTTTTT. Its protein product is CASSPQGEKLFF.

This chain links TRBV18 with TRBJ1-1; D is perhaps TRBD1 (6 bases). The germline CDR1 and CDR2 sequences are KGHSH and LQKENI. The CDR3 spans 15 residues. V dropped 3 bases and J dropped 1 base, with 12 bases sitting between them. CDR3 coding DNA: TGTGCCAGCTCACCCCTGGGACACTCGAACACTGAAGCTTTCTTT. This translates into CASSPLGHSNTEAFF. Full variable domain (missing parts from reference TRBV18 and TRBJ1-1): NAGVMQNPRHLVRRRGQEARLRCSPMKGHSHVYWYRQLPEEGLKFMVYLQKENIIDESGMPKERFSAEFPKEGPSILRIQQVVRGDSAAYFCASSPLGHSNTEAFFGQGTRLTVV.

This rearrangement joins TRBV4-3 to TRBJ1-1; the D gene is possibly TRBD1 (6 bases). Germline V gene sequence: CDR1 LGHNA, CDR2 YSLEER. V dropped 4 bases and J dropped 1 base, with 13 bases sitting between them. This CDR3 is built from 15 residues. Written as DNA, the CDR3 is TGCGCCAGCAGCCGAAAGCCGGGACAGAACACTGAAGCTTTCTTT. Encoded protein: CASSRKPGQNTEAFF.

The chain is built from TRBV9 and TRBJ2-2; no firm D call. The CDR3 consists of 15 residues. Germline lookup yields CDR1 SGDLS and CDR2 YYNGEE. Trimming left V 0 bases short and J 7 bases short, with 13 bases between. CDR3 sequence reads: CASSVDGGRGGELFF. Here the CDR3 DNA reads TGTGCCAGCAGCGTAGATGGCGGTAGAGGCGGGGAGCTGTTTTTT.

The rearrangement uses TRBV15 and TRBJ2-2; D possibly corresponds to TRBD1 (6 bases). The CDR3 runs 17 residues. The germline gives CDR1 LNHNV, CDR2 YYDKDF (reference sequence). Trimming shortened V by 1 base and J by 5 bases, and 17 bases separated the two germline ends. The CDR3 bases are TGTGCCACCAGCAGAGCGAGACAGGACCTGGGGACCGGGGAGCTGTTTTTT. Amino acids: CATSRARQDLGTGELFF.

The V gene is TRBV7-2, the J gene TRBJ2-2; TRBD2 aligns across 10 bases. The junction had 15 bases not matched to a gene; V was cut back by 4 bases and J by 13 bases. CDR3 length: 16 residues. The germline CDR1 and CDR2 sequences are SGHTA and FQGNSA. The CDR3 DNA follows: TGTGCCAGCAGCTCGCCGGTGGTAGCGGGGGGCCTTTGGCTGTTTTTT. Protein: CASSSPVVAGGLWLFF.

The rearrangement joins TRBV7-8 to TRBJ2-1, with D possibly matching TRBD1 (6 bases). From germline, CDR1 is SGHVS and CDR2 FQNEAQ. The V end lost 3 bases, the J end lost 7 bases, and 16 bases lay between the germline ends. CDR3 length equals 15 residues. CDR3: CASSFGTTRDNEQFF. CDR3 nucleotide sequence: TGTGCCAGCAGCTTCGGGACAACTCGTGATAATGAGCAGTTCTTC.

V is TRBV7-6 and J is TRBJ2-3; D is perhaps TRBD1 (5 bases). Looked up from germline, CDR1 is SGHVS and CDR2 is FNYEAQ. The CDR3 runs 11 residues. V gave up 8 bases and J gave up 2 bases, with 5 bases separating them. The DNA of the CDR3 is TGTGCCAGCGGACACACAGATACGCAGTATTTT. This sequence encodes CASGHTDTQYF.

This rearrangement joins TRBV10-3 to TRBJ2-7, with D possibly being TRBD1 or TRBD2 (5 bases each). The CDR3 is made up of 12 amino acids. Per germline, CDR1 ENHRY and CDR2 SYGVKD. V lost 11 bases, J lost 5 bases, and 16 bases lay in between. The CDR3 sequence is CAVNSGADEQYF. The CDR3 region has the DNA TGTGCCGTCAATTCCGGGGCAGACGAGCAGTACTTC.

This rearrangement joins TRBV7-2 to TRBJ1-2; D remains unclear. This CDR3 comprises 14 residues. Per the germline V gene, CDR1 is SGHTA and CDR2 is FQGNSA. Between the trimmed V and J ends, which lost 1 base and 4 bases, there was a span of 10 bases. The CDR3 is CASSLGVFSYGYTF. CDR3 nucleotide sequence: TGTGCCAGCAGCTTAGGTGTTTTCTCCTATGGCTACACCTTC. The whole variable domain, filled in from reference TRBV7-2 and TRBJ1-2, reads GAGVSQSPSNKVTEKGKDVELRCDPISGHTALYWYRQSLGQGLEFLIYFQGNSAPDKSGLPSDRFSAERTGGSVSTLTIQRTQQEDSAVYLCASSLGVFSYGYTFGSGTRLTVV.

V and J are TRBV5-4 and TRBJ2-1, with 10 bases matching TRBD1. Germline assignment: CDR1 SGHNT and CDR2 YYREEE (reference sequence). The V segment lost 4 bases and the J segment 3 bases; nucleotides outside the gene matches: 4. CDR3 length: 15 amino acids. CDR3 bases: TGTGCCAGCAGCCCGGGACAGGGGAACTACAATGAGCAGTTCTTC. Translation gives CASSPGQGNYNEQFF.

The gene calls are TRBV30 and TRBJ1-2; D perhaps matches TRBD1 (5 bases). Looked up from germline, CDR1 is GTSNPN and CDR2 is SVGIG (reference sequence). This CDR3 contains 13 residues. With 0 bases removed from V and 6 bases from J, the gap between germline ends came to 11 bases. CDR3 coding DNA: TGTGCCTGGAGTGTACATGGGGCGGATGGCTACACCTTC. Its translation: CAWSVHGADGYTF.

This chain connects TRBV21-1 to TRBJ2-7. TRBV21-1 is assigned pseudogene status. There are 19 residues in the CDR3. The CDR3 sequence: CASSKIARGGSIFLYEQYF. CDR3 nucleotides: TGTGCCAGCAGCAAGATAGCCAGGGGAGGCTCGATTTTCCTCTACGAGCAGTACTTC.

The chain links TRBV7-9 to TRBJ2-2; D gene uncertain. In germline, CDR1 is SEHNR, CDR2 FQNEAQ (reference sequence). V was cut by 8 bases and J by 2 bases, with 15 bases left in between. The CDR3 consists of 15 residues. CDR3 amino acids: CASPYPDYNTGELFF. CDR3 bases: TGTGCCAGCCCGTATCCGGATTACAACACCGGGGAGCTGTTTTTT. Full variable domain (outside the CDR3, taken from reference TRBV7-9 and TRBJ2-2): DTGVSQNPRHKITKRGQNVTFRCDPISEHNRLYWYRQTLGQGPEFLTYFQNEAQLEKSRLLSDRFSAERPKGSFSTLEIQRTEQGDSAMYLCASPYPDYNTGELFFGEGSRLTVL.

In DNA, the CDR3 is TGTGCCAGCAGTTTGGGCGGGGGGCGTGGAGATACGCAGTATTTT. This translates into CASSLGGGRGDTQYF. The chain carries TRBV6-5 and TRBJ2-3; 8 positions agree with TRBD2. Germline loops: CDR1 MNHEY, CDR2 SVGAGI. The CDR3 contains 15 residues. After removal of 4 bases from V and 5 bases from J, the junction contained 8 bases not matched to a gene.